This T cell receptor beta chain was captured in a study of a mutant IDH1 vaccine in newly diagnosed glioma. Study background: Patients had received radiotherapy, temozolomide, or both previously, most receiving both.

Time point described: week 23, last vaccination. Alongside topical imiquimod, each dose of vaccine comprised 300 ug of mutant IDH1 20-mer peptide. Diagnosis in the donors showed new WHO grade 3 or 4 astrocytomas that were IDH1-mutant and ATRX-lost. On this clone: What it binds is not known.

Method: immunoSEQ multiplex PCR; TCRdb's copy keeps in-frame clones and lacks some. The sample carries roughly 74,000 clones, almost 85% recorded once. This material consisted of PBMCs, taken from a glioma patient whose treatment included an IDH1 peptide vaccine. This TCR came from a man aged 25-40 years with glioma. Some clones in this sample may be carry-over from other donors' samples.

The CDR3 loop reads CASSLARATQETQYF. CDR3 in DNA: TGTGCCAGCAGCTTGGCCCGGGCAACACAAGAGACCCAGTACTTC. V is TRBV5-4 and J is TRBJ2-5; D is uncertain. The CDR3 is 15 residues long. Trimming removed 0 bases from V and 2 bases from J, with 11 bases in between. CDR1 and CDR2 from the germline V gene are SGHNT and YYREEE (reference sequence).